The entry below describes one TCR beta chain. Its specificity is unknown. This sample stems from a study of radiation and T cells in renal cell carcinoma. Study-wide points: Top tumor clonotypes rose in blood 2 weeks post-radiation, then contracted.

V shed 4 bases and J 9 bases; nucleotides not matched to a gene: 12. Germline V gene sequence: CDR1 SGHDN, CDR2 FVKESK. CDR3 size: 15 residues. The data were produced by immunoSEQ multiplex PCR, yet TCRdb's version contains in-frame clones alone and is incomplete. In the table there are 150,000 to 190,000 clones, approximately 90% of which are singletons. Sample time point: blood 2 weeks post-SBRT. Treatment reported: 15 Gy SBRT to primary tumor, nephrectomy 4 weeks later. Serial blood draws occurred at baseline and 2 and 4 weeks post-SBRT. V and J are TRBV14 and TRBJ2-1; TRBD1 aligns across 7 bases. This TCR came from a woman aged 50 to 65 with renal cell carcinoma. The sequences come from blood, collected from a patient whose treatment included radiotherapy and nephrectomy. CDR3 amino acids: CASSLFGQDWSEQFF. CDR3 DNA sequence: TGTGCCAGCAGCCTTTTCGGACAGGACTGGAGTGAGCAGTTCTTC.